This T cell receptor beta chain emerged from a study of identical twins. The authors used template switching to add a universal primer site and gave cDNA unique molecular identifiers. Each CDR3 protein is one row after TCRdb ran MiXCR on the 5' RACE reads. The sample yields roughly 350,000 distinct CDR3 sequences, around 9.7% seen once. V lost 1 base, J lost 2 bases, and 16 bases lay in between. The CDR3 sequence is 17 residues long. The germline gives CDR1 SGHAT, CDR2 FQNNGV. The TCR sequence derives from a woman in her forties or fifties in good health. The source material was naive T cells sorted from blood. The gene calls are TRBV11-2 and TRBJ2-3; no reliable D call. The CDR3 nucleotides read TGTGCCAGCAGCTTAGGGTTGTCCCATCCCTCCACAGATACGCAGTATTTT. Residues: CASSLGLSHPSTDTQYF.